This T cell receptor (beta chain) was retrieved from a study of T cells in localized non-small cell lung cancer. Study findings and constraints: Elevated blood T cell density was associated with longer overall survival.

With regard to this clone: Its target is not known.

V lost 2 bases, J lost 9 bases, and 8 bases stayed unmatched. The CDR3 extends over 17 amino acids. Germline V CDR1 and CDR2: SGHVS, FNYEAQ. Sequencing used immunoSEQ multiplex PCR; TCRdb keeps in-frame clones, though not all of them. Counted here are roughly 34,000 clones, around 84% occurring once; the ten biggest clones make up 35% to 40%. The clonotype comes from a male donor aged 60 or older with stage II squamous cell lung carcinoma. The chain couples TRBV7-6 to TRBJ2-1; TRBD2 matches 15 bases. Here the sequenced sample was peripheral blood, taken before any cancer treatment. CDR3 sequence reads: CASSLYGLAGGHGEQFF. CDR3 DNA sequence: TGTGCCAGCAGCTTATACGGACTAGCGGGAGGGCACGGTGAGCAGTTCTTC.